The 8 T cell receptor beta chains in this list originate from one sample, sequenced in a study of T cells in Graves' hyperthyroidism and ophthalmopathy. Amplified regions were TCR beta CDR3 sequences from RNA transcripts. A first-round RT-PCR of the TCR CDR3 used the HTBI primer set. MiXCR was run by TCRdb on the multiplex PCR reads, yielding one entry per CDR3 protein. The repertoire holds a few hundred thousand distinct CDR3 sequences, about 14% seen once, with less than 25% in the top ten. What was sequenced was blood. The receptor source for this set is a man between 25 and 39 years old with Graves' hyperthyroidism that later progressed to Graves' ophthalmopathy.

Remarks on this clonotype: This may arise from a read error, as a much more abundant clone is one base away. CDR3: CASSLRGDSTNEKLSF. The DNA for the CDR3 is TGTGCCAGCAGCTTGCGAGGGGATTCAACTAATGAAAAACTGTCTTTT. This chain links TRBV7-9 with TRBJ1-4; the D gene is possibly TRBD1 (5 bases). This CDR3 contains 16 residues. CDR1 is SEHNR, CDR2 FQNEAQ, per germline (reference sequence).

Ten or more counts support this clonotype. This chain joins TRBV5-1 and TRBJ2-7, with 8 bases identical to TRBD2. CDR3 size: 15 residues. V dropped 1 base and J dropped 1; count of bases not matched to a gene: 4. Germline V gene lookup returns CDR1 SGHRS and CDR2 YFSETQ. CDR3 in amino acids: CASSLPGGASYEQYF. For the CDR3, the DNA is TGCGCCAGCAGCTTGCCCGGGGGGGCATCCTACGAGCAGTACTTC. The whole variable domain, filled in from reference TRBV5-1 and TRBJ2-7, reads KAGVTQTPRYLIKTRGQQVTLSCSPISGHRSVSWYQQTPGQGLQFLFEYFSETQRNKGNFPGRFSGRQFSNSRSEMNVSTLELGDSALYLCASSLPGGASYEQYFGPGTRLTVT.

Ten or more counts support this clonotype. The CDR3 sequence: CAISAATNEKLFF. CDR3 sequence (DNA): TGTGCCATCAGTGCGGCAACTAATGAAAAACTGTTTTTT. The V gene is TRBV10-3, the J gene TRBJ1-4; D remains unclear. CDR1 ENHRY and CDR2 SYGVKD come from the germline V gene. This CDR3 contains 13 residues. Trimming took off 4 bases at V and 0 bases at J, with 3 bases between the two ends.

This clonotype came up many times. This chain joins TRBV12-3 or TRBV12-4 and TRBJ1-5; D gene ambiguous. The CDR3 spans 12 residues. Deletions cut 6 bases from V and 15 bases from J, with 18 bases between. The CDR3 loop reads CASSDLGSNPHF. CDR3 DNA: TGTGCCAGCAGCGACCTTGGGTCCAACCCGCATTTT.

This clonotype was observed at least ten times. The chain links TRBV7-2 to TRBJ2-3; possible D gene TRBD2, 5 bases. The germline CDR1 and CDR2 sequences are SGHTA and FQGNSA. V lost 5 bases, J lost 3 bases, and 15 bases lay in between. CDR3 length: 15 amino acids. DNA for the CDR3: TGTGCCAGCAGCGGAGGTCACGCTTGGACAGATACGCAGTATTTT. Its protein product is CASSGGHAWTDTQYF. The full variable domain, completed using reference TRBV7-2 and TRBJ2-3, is GAGVSQSPSNKVTEKGKDVELRCDPISGHTALYWYRQSLGQGLEFLIYFQGNSAPDKSGLPSDRFSAERTGGSVSTLTIQRTQQEDSAVYLCASSGGHAWTDTQYFGPGTRLTVL.

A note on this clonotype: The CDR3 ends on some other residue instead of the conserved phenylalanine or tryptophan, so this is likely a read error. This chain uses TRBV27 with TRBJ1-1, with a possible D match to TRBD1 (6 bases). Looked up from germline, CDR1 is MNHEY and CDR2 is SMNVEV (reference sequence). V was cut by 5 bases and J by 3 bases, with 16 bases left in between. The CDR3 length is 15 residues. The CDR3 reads CASSPRTARDTEAFS. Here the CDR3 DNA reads TGTGCCAGCAGTCCCCGGACAGCAAGGGACACTGAAGCTTTCTCT.

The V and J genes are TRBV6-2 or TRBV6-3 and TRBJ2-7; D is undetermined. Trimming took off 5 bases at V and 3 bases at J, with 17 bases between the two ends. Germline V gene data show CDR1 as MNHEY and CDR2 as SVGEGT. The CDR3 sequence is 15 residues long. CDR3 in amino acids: CASSLNPLHRYEQYF. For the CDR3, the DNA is TGTGCCAGCAGTCTTAACCCCTTACATCGCTACGAGCAGTACTTC.

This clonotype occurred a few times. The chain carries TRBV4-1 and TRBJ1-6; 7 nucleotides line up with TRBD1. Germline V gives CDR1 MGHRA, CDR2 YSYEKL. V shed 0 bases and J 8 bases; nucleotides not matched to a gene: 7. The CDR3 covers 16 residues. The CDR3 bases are TGCGCCAGCAGCCAAGAGACAGGGACATTGCATTCACCCCTCCACTTT. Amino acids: CASSQETGTLHSPLHF.